This T cell receptor beta chain is drawn from a study of shared clonotypes between healthy human individuals. CD45RO-negative, CCR7-positively selected cells formed the naive CD8 fraction, excluding terminally differentiated effector memory CD45RA+ cells. Findings and caveats of the study: The study found about 5.1% of naive CD4 clonotypes shared across four donors. Estimated clonotype richness was generally higher in naive than memory subsets.

About this clone itself: Its antigen is currently unknown.

The junction had 8 bases not matched to a gene; V was cut back by 4 bases and J by 13 bases. CDR1 and CDR2 (germline): SGHVT, SQSDAQ. CDR3 length equals 15 residues. The assay ran at deep level. The protocol was immunoSEQ multiplex PCR, while the TCRdb copy is restricted to in-frame clones and leaves out a portion. The sample has under 1 million clones, 90% to 97% seen once; the top ten hold less than 0.25%. The origin of this receptor is a man aged 30 to 45 in good health. The chain couples TRBV7-4 to TRBJ2-1, with 15 positions matching TRBD2. The material sequenced was naive CD8+ T cells sorted from blood. DNA for the CDR3: TGTGCCAGCAGCTCGAGGACTAGCGGGAGGGAGCGTCAGTTCTTC. Amino acids: CASSSRTSGRERQFF. The entire variable domain, with the rest obtained from reference TRBV7-4 and TRBJ2-1, is as follows: GAGVSQSPRYKVAKRGRDVALRCDSISGHVTLYWYRQTLGQGSEVLTYSQSDAQRDKSGRPSGRFSAERPERSVSTLKIQRTEQGDSAVYLCASSSRTSGRERQFFGPGTRLTVL.